This T cell receptor (beta chain) was retrieved from a study of monozygotic twins with inflammatory bowel disease. With the 5' RACE reads reprocessed, TCRdb shows one record per CDR3 protein and no DNA. The listing records 420,000 or so distinct CDR3 sequences. Study outcomes and limitations: The analysis yielded no support for one strong signal or clonotype associated with IBD. Other individuals had fewer clonotypes in common with IBD patients than with healthy twins, especially with disease activity.

On this clonotype: Antigen: not known.

CDR3 length: 15 amino acids. Germline V lookup: CDR1 MDHEN, CDR2 SYDVKM. The genes are TRBV28 and TRBJ2-2; TCRdb designates TRBD2, a call that cannot be tested without DNA. The sequence came from a human donor with ulcerative colitis or Crohn's disease, or a healthy co-twin of an affected twin (not recorded which). Source material: blood. CDR3 in amino acids: CASSLTSGRVGELFF.